What follows is one T cell receptor (beta chain) and its context. As yet, its antigen is unknown. Measured with immunoSEQ multiplex PCR; TCRdb has only the in-frame clones, and not every one. The data contain 74,000 or so clones, 80% to 95% of them singletons. The length of the CDR3 is 15 residues. CDR1 LGHNA and CDR2 YSLEER come from the germline V gene. Unmatched junction bases numbered 5, after V lost 0 bases and J lost 4 bases. These data originate in a study of graft-versus-host responses after intestinal transplantation. Overall study context: For two to three years after anti-thymocyte globulin induction, all recipients took tacrolimus and steroids. Study-level points and caveats: Recipient marrow harbored GvH clones, some of which surfaced first in ileum or blood. HvG clone declines early post-transplant were associated with peak circulating GvH levels.

The sequencing here drew on PBMCs, taken 98 days after intestinal transplantation. This TCR derives from a human patient who received an intestinal transplant, so some T cells may come from the graft donor. The V call is TRBV4-3, the J call TRBJ2-7; 8 nucleotides align to TRBD1. The DNA of the CDR3 is TGCGCCAGCAGCCAAGATAGGGGACAGGTATACGAGCAGTACTTC. It yields the protein CASSQDRGQVYEQYF.